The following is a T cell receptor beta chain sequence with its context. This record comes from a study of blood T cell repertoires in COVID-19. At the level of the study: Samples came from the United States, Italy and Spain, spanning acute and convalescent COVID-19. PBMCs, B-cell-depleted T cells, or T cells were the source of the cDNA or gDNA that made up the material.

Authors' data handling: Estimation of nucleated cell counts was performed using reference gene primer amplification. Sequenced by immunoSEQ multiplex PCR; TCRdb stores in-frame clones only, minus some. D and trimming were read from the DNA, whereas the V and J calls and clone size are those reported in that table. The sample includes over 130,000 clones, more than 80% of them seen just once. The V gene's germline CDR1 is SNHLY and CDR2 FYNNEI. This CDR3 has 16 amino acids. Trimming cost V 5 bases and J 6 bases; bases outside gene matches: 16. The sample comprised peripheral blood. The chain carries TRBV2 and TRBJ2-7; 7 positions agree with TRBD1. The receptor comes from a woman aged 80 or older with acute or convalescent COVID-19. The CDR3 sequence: CASSRGTVFSSPEQYF. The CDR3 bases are TGTGCCAGCAGTCGTGGGACAGTATTTTCCTCCCCCGAGCAGTACTTC.